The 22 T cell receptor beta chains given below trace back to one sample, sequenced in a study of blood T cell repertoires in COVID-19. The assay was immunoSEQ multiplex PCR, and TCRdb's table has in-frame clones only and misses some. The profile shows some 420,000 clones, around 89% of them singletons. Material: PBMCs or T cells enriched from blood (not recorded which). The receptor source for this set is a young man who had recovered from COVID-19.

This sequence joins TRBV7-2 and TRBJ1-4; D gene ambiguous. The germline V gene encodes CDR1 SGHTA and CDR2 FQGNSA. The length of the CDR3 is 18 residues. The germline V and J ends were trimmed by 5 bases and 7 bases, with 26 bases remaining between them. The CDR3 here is CASSPFLIFREGGEKLFF. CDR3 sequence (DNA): TGTGCCAGCAGCCCCTTTTTAATATTCCGGGAAGGCGGTGAAAAACTGTTTTTT.

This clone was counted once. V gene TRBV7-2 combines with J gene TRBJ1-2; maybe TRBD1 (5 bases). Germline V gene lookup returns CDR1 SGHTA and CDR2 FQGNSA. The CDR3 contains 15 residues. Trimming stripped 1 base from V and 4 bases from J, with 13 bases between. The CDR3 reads CASSLGGRERYGYTF. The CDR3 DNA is TGTGCCAGCAGCTTAGGAGGCAGGGAACGCTATGGCTACACCTTC.

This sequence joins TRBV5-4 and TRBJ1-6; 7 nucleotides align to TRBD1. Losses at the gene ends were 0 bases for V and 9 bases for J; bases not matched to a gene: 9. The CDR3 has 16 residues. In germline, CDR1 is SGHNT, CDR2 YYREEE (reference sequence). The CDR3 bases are TGTGCCAGCAGCTTGGGCTGGACAGGAAATGGTTCACCCCTCCACTTT. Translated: CASSLGWTGNGSPLHF.

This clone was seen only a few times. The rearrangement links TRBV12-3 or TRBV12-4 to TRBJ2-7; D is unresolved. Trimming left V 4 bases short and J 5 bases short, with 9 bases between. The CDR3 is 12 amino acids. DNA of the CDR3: TGTGCCAGCAGTTCCATTTCCAACGAGCAGTACTTC. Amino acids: CASSSISNEQYF.

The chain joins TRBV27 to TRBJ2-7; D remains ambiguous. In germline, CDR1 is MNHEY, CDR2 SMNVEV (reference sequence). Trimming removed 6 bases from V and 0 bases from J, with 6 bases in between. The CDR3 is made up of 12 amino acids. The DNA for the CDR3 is TGTGCCAGCAGCCCGAGCTCCTACGAGCAGTACTTC. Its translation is CASSPSSYEQYF.

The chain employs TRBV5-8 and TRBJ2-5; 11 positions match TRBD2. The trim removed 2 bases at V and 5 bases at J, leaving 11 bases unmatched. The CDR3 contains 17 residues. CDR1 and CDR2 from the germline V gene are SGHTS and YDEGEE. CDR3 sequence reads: CASSFIEASGRRETQYF. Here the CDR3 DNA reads TGTGCCAGCAGCTTTATTGAAGCTAGCGGGAGGCGGGAGACCCAGTACTTC.

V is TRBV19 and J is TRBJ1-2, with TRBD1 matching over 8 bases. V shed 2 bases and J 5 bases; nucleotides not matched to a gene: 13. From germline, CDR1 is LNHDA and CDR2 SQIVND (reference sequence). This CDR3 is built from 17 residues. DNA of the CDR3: TGTGCCAGTAGTATACTCCTCAAGGCAGGGGGCTCATATGGCTACACCTTC. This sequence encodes CASSILLKAGGSYGYTF.

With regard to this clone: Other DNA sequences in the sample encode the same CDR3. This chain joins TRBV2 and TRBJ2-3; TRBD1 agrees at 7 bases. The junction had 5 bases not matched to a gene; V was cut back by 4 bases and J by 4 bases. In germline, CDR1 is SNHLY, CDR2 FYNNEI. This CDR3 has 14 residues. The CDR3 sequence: CASSGPGGADTQYF. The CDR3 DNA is TGTGCCAGCAGTGGTCCAGGGGGTGCAGATACGCAGTATTTT.

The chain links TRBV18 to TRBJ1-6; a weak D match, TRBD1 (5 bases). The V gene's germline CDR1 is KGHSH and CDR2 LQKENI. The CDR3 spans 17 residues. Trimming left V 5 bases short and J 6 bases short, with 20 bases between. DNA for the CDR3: TGTGCCAGCTCATTGGTGCTAGGGGCCCAGGGTAATTCACCCCTCCACTTT. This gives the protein CASSLVLGAQGNSPLHF. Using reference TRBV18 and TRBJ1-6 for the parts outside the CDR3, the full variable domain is NAGVMQNPRHLVRRRGQEARLRCSPMKGHSHVYWYRQLPEEGLKFMVYLQKENIIDESGMPKERFSAEFPKEGPSILRIQQVVRGDSAAYFCASSLVLGAQGNSPLHFGNGTRLTVT.

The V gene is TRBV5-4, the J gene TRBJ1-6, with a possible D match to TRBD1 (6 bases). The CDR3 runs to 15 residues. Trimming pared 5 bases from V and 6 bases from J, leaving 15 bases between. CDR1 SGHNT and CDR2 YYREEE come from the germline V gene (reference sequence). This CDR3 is CASSFAGELNSPLHF. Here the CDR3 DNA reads TGTGCCAGCAGTTTCGCAGGGGAGCTTAATTCACCCCTCCACTTT. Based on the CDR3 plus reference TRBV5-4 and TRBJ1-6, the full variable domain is ETGVTQSPTHLIKTRGQQVTLRCSSQSGHNTVSWYQQALGQGPQFIFQYYREEENGRGNFPPRFSGLQFPNYSSELNVNALELDDSALYLCASSFAGELNSPLHFGNGTRLTVT.

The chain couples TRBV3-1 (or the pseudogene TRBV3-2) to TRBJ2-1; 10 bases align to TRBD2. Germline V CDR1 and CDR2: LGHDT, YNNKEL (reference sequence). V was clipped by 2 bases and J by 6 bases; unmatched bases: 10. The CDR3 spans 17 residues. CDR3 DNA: TGTGCCAGCAGCCAACTCGGTGCGGGACTAGCGATCAATGAGCAGTTCTTC. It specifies CASSQLGAGLAINEQFF.

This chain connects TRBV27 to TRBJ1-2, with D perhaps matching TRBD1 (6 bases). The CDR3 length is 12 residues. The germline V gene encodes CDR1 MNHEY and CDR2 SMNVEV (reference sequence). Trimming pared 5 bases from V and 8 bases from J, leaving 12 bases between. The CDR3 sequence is CASSTTGYGYTF. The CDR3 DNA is TGTGCCAGCAGTACAACAGGGTACGGCTACACCTTC.

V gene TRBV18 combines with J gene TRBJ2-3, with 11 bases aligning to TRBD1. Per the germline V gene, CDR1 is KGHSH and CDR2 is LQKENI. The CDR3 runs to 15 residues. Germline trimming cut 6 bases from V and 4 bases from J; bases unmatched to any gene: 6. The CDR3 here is CASSGQGAQADTQYF. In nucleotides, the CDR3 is TGTGCCAGCTCCGGACAGGGGGCGCAGGCAGATACGCAGTATTTT.

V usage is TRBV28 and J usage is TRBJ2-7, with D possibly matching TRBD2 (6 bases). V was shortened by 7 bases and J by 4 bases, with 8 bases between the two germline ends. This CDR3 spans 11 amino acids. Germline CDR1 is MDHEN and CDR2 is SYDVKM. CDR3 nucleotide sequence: TGTGCCAGCACCGCGGGATACGAGCAGTACTTC. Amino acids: CASTAGYEQYF.

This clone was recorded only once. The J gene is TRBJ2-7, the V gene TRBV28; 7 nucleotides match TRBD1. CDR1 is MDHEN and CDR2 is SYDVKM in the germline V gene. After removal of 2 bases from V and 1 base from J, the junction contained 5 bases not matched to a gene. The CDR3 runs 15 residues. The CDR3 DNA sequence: TGTGCCAGCAGTTTAGGGACAGCCCTTTCCTACGAGCAGTACTTC. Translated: CASSLGTALSYEQYF. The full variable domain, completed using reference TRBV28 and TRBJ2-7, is DVKVTQSSRYLVKRTGEKVFLECVQDMDHENMFWYRQDPGLGLRLIYFSYDVKMKEKGDIPEGYSVSREKKERFSLILESASTNQTSMYLCASSLGTALSYEQYFGPGTRLTVT.

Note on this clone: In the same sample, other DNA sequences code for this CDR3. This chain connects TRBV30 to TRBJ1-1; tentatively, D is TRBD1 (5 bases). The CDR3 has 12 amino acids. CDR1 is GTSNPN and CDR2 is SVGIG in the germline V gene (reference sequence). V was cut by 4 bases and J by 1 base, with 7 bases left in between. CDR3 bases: TGTGCCTGGAATAGGGGGAACACTGAAGCTTTCTTT. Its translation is CAWNRGNTEAFF.

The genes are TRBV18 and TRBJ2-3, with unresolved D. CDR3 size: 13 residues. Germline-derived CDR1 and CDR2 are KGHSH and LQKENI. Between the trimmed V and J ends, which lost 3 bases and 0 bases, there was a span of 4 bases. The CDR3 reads CASSPYSTDTQYF. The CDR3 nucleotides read TGTGCCAGCTCACCCTACAGCACAGATACGCAGTATTTT. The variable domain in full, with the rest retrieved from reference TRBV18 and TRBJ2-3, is NAGVMQNPRHLVRRRGQEARLRCSPMKGHSHVYWYRQLPEEGLKFMVYLQKENIIDESGMPKERFSAEFPKEGPSILRIQQVVRGDSAAYFCASSPYSTDTQYFGPGTRLTVL.

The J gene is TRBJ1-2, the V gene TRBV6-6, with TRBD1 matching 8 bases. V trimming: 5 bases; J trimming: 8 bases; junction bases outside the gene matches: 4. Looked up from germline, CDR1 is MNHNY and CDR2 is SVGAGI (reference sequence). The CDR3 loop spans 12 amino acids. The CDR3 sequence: CASSGQGRGYTF. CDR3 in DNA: TGTGCCAGCAGTGGACAGGGCCGAGGCTACACCTTC.

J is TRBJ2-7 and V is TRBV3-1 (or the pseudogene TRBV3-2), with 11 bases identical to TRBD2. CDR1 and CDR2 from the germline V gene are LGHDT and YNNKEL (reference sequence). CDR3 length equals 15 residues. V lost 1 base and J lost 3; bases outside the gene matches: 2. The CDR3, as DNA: TGTGCCAGCAGCCAAGCGGGGACTAGCGGCTACGAGCAGTACTTC. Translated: CASSQAGTSGYEQYF.

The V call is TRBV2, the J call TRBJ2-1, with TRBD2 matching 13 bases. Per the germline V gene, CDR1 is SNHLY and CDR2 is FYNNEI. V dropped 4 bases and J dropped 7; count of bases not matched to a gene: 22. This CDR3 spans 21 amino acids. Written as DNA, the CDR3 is TGTGCCAGCAGTGGACCCGCCTCCCCAGGACTAGCGGGAGTCCAGGGGAATGAGCAGTTCTTC. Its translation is CASSGPASPGLAGVQGNEQFF.

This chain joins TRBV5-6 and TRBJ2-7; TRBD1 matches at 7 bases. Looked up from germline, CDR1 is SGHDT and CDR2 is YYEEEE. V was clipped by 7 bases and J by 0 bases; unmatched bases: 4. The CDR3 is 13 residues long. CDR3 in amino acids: CASGHRGSYEQYF. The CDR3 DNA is TGTGCCAGCGGACACAGGGGCTCCTACGAGCAGTACTTC.

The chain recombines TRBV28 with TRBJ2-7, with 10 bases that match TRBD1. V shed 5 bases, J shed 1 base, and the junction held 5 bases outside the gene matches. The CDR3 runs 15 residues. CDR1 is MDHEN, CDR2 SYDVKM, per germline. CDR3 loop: CASSGPGQGSYEQYF. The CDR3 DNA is TGTGCCAGCAGTGGACCGGGACAGGGGTCCTACGAGCAGTACTTC. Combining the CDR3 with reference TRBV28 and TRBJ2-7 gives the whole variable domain DVKVTQSSRYLVKRTGEKVFLECVQDMDHENMFWYRQDPGLGLRLIYFSYDVKMKEKGDIPEGYSVSREKKERFSLILESASTNQTSMYLCASSGPGQGSYEQYFGPGTRLTVT.